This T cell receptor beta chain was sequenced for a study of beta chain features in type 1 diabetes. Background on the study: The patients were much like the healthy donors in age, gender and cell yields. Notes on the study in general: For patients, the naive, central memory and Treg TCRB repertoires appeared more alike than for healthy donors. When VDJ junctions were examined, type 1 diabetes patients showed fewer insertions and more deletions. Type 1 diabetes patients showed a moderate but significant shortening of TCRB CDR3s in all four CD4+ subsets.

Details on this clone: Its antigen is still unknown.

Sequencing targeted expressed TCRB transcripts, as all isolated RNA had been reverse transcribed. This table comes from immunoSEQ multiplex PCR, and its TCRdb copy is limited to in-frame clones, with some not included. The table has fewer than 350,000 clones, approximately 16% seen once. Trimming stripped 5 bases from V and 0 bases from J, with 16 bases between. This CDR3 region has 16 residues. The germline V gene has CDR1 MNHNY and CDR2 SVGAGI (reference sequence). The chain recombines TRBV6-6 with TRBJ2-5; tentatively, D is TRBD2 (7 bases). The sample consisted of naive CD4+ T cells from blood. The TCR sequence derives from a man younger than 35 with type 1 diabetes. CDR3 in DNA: TGTGCCAGCAGTCCTCTATGGGGGGGCTACCAAGAGACCCAGTACTTC. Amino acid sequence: CASSPLWGGYQETQYF.